This T cell receptor beta chain was observed in a study of CD8 T cells in Susac syndrome. The CDR3 extends over 14 amino acids. Germline V gives CDR1 SQVTM, CDR2 ANQGSEA. V was clipped by 6 bases and J by 2 bases; unmatched bases: 10. With random hexamers, reverse transcription was performed on about 0.5 to 1 ug of RNA. Each CDR3 protein gets one entry after TCRdb re-called the immunoSEQ multiplex PCR reads with MiXCR. Altogether some 150,000 distinct CDR3 sequences are present, about 94% being singletons, with the ten largest covering around 0.21%. It was treatment-naive patients with stable or active relapsing-remitting disease who made up the multiple sclerosis controls.

The genes are TRBV29-1 and TRBJ2-7; TRBD2 matches at 7 bases. The receptor was derived from a human donor with multiple sclerosis. Sequencing was done on a sample of CD8+ T cells from PBMCs. The chain's CDR3 is CSVESGTPTYEQYF. The CDR3 DNA reads as TGCAGCGTAGAAAGCGGGACCCCAACCTACGAGCAGTACTTC.